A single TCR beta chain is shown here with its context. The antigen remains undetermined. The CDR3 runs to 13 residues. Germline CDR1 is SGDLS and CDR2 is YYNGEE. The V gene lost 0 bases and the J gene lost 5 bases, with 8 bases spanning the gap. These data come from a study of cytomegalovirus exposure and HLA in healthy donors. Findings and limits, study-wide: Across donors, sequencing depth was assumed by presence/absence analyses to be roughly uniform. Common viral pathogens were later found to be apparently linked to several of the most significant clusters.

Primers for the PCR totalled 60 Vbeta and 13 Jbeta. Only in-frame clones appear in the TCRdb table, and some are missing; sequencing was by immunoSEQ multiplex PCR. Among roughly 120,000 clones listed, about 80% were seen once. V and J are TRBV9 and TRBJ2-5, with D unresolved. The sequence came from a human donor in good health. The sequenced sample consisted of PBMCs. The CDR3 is CASSVVAFETQYF. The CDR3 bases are TGTGCCAGCAGCGTAGTCGCGTTCGAGACCCAGTACTTC.